This TCR beta chain originates from a study of cytomegalovirus exposure and HLA in healthy donors. On the study more broadly: From 150 million to 200 million T cells, an earlier analysis saw roughly 110 million unique TCR beta sequences.

PCR amplification relied on 60 Vbeta primers (plus 13 Jbeta primers). Assay used: immunoSEQ multiplex PCR; TCRdb lists only in-frame clones, some missing. The sample's table shows over 100,000 clones. Concerning this clone itself: Its target is not known.

Overall study results and limits: At a 0.05 false discovery rate, a later analysis found some 18,000 TCR beta sequences to be associated with HLA alleles.

This CDR3 has 15 residues. V trimming: 6 bases; J trimming: 3 bases; junction bases outside the gene matches: 6. Per germline, CDR1 MNHEY and CDR2 SVGAGI. The chain couples TRBV6-5 to TRBJ2-2; 8 positions match TRBD2. Input material: PBMCs. The receptor was derived from a man aged 40-49 years in good health and CMV-seropositive. This chain's CDR3 is CASRAGVFYTGELFF. CDR3 sequence (DNA): TGTGCCAGCAGAGCGGGAGTCTTCTACACCGGGGAGCTGTTTTTT.